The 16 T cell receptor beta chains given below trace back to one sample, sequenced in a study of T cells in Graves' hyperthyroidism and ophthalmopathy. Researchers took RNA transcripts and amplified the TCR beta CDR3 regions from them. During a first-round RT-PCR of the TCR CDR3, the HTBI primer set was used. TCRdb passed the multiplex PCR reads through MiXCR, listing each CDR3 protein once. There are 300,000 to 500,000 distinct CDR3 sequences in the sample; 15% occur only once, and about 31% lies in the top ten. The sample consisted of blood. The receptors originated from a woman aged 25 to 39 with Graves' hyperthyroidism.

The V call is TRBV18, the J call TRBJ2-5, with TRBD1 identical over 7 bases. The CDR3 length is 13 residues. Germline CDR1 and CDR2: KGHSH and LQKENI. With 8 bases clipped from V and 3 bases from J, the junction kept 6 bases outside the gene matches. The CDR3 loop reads CASLMGQKETQYF. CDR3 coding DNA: TGTGCCAGCCTCATGGGACAGAAAGAGACCCAGTACTTC. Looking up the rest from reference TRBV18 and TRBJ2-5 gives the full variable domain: NAGVMQNPRHLVRRRGQEARLRCSPMKGHSHVYWYRQLPEEGLKFMVYLQKENIIDESGMPKERFSAEFPKEGPSILRIQQVVRGDSAAYFCASLMGQKETQYFGPGTRLLVL.

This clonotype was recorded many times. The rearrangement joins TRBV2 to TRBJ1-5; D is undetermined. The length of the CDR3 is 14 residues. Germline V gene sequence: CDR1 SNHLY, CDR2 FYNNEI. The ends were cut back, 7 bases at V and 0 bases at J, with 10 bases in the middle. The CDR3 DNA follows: TGTGCCAGCAAACCCCAGACTAGCAATCAGCCCCAGCATTTT. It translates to CASKPQTSNQPQHF. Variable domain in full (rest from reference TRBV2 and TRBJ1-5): EPEVTQTPSHQVTQMGQEVILRCVPISNHLYFYWYRQILGQKVEFLVSFYNNEISEKSEIFDDQFSVERPDGSNFTLKIRSTKLEDSAMYFCASKPQTSNQPQHFGDGTRLSIL.

CDR3 coding DNA: TGTGCCAGCAGCGTAGTCCCTAGCCGGCTAGATACGCAGTATTTT. Amino acid sequence: CASSVVPSRLDTQYF. V gene TRBV9 combines with J gene TRBJ2-3, with D possibly matching TRBD2 (5 bases). CDR1 is SGDLS, CDR2 YYNGEE, per germline. V lost 0 bases, J lost 5 bases, and 13 bases lay in between. The CDR3 extends over 15 amino acids.

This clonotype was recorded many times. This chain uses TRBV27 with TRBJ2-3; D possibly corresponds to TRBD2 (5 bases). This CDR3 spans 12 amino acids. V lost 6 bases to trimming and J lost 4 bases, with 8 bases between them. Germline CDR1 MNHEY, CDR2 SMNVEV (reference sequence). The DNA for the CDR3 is TGTGCCAGCAGCCTAGCCCCAGATACGCAGTATTTT. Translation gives CASSLAPDTQYF.

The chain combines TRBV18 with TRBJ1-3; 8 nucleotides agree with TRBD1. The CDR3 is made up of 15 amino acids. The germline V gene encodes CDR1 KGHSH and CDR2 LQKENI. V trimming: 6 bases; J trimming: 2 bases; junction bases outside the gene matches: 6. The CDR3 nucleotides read TGTGCCAGCTCTCGACAGGGGTTGACTGGAAACACCATATATTTT. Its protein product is CASSRQGLTGNTIYF. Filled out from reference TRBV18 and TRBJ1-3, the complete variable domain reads NAGVMQNPRHLVRRRGQEARLRCSPMKGHSHVYWYRQLPEEGLKFMVYLQKENIIDESGMPKERFSAEFPKEGPSILRIQQVVRGDSAAYFCASSRQGLTGNTIYFGEGSWLTVV.

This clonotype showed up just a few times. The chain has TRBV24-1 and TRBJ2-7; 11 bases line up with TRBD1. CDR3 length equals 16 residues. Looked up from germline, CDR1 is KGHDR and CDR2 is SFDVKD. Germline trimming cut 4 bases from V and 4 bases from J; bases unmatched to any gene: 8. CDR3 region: CATSDTGTGGQYEQYF. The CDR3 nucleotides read TGTGCCACCAGTGACACCGGGACAGGGGGACAGTACGAGCAGTACTTC.

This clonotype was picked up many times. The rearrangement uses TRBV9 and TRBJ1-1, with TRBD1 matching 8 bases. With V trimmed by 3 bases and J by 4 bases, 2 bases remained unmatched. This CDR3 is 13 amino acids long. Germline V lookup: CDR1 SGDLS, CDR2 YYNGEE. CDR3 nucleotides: TGTGCCAGCAGCGCACAGGGGGGCACTGAAGCTTTCTTT. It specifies CASSAQGGTEAFF.

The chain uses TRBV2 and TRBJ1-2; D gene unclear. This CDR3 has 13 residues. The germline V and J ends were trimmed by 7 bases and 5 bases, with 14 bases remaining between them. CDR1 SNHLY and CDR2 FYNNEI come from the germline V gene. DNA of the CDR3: TGTGCCAGCACCCCCCCGGATCGGTATGGCTACACCTTC. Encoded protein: CASTPPDRYGYTF.

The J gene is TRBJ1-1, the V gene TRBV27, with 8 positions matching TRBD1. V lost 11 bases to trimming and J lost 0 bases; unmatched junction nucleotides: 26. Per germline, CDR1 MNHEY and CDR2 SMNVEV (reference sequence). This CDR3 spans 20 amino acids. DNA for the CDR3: TGTGCCGGACAGACAATATTAGACAGGGGAAGGATGGGCATGAACACTGAAGCTTTCTTT. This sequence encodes CAGQTILDRGRMGMNTEAFF.

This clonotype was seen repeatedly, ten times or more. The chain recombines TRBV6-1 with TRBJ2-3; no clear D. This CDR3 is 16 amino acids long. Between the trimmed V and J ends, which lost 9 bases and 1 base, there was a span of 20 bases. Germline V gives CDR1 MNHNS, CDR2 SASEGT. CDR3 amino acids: CASTTALGWGTDTQYF. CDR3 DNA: TGTGCCAGTACGACGGCCCTAGGATGGGGCACAGATACGCAGTATTTT.

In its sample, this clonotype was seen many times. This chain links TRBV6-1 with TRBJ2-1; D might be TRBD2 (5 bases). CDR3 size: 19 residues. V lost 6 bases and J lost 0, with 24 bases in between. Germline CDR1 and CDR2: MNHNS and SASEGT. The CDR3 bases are TGTGCCAGCAGCCACGATCGTGACTACATCCGGAGCTCCTACAATGAGCAGTTCTTC. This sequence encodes CASSHDRDYIRSSYNEQFF.

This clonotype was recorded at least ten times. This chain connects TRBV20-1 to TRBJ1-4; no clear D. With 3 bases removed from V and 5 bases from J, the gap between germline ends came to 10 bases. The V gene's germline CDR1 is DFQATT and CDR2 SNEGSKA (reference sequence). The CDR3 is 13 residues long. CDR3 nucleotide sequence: TGCAGTGCTAGGTCGGGCGCGAATGAAAAACTGTTTTTT. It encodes CSARSGANEKLFF.

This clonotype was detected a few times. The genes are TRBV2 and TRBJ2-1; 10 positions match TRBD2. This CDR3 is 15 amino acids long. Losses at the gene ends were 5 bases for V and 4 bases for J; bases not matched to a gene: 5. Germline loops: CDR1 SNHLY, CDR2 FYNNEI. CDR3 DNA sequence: TGTGCCAGCAGTAATGGGACTAGCGTATACAATGAGCAGTTCTTC. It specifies CASSNGTSVYNEQFF.

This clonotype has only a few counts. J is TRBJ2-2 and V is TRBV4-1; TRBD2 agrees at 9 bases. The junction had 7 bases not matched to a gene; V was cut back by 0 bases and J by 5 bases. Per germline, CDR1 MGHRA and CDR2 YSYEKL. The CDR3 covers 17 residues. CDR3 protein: CASSQEVAGEGTGELFF. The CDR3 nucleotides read TGCGCCAGCAGCCAAGAGGTAGCGGGAGAGGGGACCGGGGAGCTGTTTTTT.

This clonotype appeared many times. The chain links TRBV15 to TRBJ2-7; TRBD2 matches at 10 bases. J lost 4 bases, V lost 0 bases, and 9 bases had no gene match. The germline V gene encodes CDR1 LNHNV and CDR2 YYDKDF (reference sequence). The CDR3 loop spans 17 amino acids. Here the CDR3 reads CATSRDLRSGRDYEQYF. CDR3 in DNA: TGTGCCACCAGCAGAGATCTACGAAGCGGGAGGGATTACGAGCAGTACTTC. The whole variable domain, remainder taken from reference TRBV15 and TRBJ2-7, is DAMVIQNPRYQVTQFGKPVTLSCSQTLNHNVMYWYQQKSSQAPKLLFHYYDKDFNNEADTPDNFQSRRPNTSFCFLDIRSPGLGDTAMYLCATSRDLRSGRDYEQYFGPGTRLTVT.

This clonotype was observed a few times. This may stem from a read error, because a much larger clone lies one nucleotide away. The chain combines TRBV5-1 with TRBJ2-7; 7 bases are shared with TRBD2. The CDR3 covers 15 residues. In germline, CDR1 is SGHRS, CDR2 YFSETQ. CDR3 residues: CASRVFLAGPYGQYF. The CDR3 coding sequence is TGCGCCAGCAGGGTCTTCTTAGCGGGCCCCTACGGGCAGTACTTC.